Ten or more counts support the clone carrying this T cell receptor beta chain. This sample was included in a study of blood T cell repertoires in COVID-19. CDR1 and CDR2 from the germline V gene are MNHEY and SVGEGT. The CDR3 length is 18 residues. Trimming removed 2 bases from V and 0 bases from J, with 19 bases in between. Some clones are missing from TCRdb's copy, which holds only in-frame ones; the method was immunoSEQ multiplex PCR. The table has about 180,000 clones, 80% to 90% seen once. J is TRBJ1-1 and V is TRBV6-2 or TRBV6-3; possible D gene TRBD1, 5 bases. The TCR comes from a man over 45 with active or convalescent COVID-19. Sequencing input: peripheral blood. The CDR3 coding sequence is TGTGCCAGCAGTTACCCCGAGGGGACTCGAGGGATGAACACTGAAGCTTTCTTT. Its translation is CASSYPEGTRGMNTEAFF.